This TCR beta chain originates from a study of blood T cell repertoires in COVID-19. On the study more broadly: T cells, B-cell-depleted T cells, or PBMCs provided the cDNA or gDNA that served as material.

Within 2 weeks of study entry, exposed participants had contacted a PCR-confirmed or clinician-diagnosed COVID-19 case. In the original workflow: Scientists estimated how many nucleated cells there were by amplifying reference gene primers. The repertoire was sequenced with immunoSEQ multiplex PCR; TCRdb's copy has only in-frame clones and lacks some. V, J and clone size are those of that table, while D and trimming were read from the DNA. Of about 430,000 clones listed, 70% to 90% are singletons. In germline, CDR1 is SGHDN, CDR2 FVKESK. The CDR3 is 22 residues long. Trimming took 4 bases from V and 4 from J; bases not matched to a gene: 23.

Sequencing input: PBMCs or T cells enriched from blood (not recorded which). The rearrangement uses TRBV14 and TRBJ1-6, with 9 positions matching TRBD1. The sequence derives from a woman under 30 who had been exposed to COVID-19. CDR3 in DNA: TGTGCCAGCAGCCGTAAGAAAGTTTCTGGACAGGGGCTCCGGGGGTATAATTCACCCCTCCACTTT. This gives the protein CASSRKKVSGQGLRGYNSPLHF.